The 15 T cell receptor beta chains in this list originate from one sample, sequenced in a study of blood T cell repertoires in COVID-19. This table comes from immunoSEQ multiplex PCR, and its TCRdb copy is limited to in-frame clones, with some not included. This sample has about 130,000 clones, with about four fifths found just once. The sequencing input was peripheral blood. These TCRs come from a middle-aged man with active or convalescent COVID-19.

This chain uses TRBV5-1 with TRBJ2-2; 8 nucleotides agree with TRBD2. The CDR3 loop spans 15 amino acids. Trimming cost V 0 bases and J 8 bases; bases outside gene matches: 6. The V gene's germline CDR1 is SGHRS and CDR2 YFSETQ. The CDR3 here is CASSLGTSTAGELFF. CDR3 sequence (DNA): TGCGCCAGCAGCTTGGGGACTAGCACGGCGGGGGAGCTGTTTTTT.

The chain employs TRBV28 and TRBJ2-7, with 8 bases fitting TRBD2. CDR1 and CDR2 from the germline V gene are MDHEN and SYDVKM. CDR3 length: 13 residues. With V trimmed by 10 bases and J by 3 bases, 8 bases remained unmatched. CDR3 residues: CATTRGGNYEQYF. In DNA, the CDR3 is TGTGCCACCACCCGGGGGGGCAACTACGAGCAGTACTTC.

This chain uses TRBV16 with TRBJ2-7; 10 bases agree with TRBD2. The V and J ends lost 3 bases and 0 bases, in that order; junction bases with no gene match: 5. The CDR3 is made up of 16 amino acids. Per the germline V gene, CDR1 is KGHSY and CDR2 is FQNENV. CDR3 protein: CASSQGTSESSYEQYF. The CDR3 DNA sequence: TGTGCCAGCAGCCAGGGGACTAGCGAGAGCTCCTACGAGCAGTACTTC.

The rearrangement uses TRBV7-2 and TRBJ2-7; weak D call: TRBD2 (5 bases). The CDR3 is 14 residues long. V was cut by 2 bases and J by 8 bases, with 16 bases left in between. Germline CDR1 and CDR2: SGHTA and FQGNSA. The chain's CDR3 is CASSLQGESGKQYF. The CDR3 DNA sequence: TGTGCCAGCAGCTTACAAGGAGAATCCGGGAAGCAGTACTTC.

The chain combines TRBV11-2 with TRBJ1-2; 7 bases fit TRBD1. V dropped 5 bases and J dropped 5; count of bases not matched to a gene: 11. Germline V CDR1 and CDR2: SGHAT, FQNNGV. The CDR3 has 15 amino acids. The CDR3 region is CASSPRQGGGYGYTF. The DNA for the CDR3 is TGTGCCAGCAGCCCCCGACAGGGCGGGGGGTATGGCTACACCTTC. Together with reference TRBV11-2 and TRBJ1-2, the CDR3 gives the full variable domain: EAGVAQSPRYKIIEKRQSVAFWCNPISGHATLYWYQQILGQGPKLLIQFQNNGVVDDSQLPKDRFSAERLKGVDSTLKIQPAKLEDSAVYLCASSPRQGGGYGYTFGSGTRLTVV.

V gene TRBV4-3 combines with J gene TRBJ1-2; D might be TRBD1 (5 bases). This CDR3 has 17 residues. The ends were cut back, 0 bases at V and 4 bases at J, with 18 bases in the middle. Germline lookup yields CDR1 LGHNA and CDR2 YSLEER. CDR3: CASSQDPVGGTSYGYTF. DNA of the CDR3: TGCGCCAGCAGCCAAGACCCCGTCGGGGGAACCTCCTATGGCTACACCTTC.

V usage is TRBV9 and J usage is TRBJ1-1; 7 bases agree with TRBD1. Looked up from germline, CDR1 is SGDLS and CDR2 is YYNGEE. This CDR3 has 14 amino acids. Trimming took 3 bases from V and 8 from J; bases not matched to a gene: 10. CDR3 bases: TGTGCCAGCAGCGGGAGACAGGGTATGACCGAAGCTTTCTTT. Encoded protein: CASSGRQGMTEAFF.

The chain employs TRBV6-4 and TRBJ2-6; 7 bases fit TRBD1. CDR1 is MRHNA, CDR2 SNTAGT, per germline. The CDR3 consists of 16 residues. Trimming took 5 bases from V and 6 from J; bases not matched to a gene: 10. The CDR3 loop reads CASSPQGPGAANVLTF. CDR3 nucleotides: TGTGCCAGCAGTCCACAGGGGCCTGGAGCGGCCAACGTCCTGACTTTC.

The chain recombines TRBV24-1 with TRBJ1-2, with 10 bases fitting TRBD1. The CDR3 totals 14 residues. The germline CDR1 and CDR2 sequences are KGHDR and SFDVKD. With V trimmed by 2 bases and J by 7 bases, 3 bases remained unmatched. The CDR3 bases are TGTGCCACCAGTGATTCCGGGACAGGGGTTGGCTACACCTTC. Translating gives CATSDSGTGVGYTF.

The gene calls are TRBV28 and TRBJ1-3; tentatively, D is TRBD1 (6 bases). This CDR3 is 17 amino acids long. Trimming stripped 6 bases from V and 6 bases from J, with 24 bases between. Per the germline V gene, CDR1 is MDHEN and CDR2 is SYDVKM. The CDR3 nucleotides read TGTGCCAGCAGGACAGTTCAGGGGATAGGGACCTCAAACACCATATATTTT. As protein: CASRTVQGIGTSNTIYF.

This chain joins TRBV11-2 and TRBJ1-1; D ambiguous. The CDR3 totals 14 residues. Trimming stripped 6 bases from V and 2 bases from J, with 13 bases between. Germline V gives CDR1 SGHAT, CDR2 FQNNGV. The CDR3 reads CASSLVRGNTEAFF. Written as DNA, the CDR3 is TGTGCCAGCAGTCTAGTGCGGGGAAACACTGAAGCTTTCTTT.

The DNA of the CDR3 is TGTGCCAGCAGCTTAGATCCGGGGGGAGGCTATGGCTACACCTTC. It encodes CASSLDPGGGYGYTF. The chain employs TRBV11-2 and TRBJ1-2, with D tentatively TRBD1 (5 bases). The V end was cut by 0 bases, the J end by 4 bases, with 12 bases between. There are 15 residues in the CDR3. The germline V gene encodes CDR1 SGHAT and CDR2 FQNNGV.

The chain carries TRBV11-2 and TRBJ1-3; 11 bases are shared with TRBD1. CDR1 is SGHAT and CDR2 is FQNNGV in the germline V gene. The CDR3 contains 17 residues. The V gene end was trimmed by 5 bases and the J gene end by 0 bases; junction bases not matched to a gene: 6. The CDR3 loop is CASSAWTGGLSGNTIYF. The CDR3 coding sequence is TGTGCCAGCAGCGCTTGGACAGGGGGCCTCTCTGGAAACACCATATATTTT. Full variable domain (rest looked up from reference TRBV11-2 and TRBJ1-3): EAGVAQSPRYKIIEKRQSVAFWCNPISGHATLYWYQQILGQGPKLLIQFQNNGVVDDSQLPKDRFSAERLKGVDSTLKIQPAKLEDSAVYLCASSAWTGGLSGNTIYFGEGSWLTVV.

CDR3: CASSLSLLAAGTNTGELFF. CDR3 in DNA: TGTGCCAGCAGCTTATCGCTACTAGCGGCGGGGACGAACACCGGGGAGCTGTTTTTT. J is TRBJ2-2 and V is TRBV7-2; 8 nucleotides line up with TRBD2. Germline assignment: CDR1 SGHTA and CDR2 FQGNSA. Germline trimming cut 2 bases from V and 0 bases from J; bases unmatched to any gene: 11. The CDR3 has 19 amino acids.

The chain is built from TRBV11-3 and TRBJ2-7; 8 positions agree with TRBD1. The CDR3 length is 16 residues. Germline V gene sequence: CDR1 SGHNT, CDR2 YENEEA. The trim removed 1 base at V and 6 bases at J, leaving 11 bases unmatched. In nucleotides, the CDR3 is TGTGCCAGCAGCTTAGGTCTCTCGGACAGGGATGCCGAGCAGTACTTC. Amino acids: CASSLGLSDRDAEQYF.